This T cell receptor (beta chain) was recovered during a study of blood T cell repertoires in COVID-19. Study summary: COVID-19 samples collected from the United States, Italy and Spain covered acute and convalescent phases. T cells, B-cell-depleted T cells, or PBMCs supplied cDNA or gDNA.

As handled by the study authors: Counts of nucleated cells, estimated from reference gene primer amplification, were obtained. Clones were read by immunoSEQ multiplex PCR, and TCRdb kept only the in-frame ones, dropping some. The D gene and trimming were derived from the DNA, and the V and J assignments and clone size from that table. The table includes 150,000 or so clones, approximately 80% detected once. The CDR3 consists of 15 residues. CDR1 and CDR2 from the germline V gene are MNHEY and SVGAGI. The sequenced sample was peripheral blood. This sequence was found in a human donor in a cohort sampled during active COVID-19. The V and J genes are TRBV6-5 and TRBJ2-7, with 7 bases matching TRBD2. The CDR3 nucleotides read TGTGCCAGCAGTTACCTGGGGCAAGGGGACTACCAGCAGTACGTC. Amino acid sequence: CASSYLGQGDYQQYV.